This T cell receptor beta chain emerged from a study of CXCR3-negative and CXCR3-positive naive CD8 T cells. Study-wide results and limits: For CXCR3-positive naive cells, TRB CDR3s were more hydrophobic than those of CXCR3-negative naive cells. CXCR3 levels fell partly with cryopreservation; most assays relied on fresh PBMCs. Whereas memory cells differed, naive CXCR3-negative and CXCR3-positive cells shared similar TRBV-TRBJ usage. Memory CD8+ cells showed much lower diversity, while both naive subsets were comparably high. Surface CD5 matched across naive subsets, and TRB CDR3 properties served to infer TCR strength.

TRB cDNA was prepared as libraries by UMI-labeled 5' RACE. TCRdb re-called the 5' RACE reads and shows each CDR3 protein once, DNA omitted. This table holds approximately 100,000 distinct CDR3 sequences. With respect to this clonotype: Its matching antigen is unknown.

The sequencing input was naive CXCR3+ CD8+ T cells from blood. This sample's subset: CD45RO-CCR7+CD27+CD95- naive CD8+ T cells expressing CXCR3 (TNR3+). This sequence originates from a human donor in good health. Some clones in this sample may be carry-over from other donors' samples.

The CDR3 region is CASSAGNYYEQYF. V gene TRBV7-9 combines with J gene TRBJ2-7; TCRdb's assignment of TRBD1 cannot be checked, as there is no DNA. The germline CDR1 and CDR2 sequences are SEHNR and FQNEAQ (reference sequence). The CDR3 spans 13 residues. Drawing the rest from reference TRBV7-9 and TRBJ2-7, the complete variable domain is DTGVSQNPRHKITKRGQNVTFRCDPISEHNRLYWYRQTLGQGPEFLTYFQNEAQLEKSRLLSDRFSAERPKGSFSTLEIQRTEQGDSAMYLCASSAGNYYEQYFGPGTRLTVT.